The T cell receptor (beta chain) under discussion was sequenced for a study of CD4 T cells in relation to SARS-CoV-2 and coronaviruses. Trimming removed 7 bases from V and 6 bases from J, with 19 bases in between. This CDR3 has 14 amino acids. Germline V gene data show CDR1 as SNHLY and CDR2 as FYNNEI. Concerning this clone: Its antigen is unknown.

Study conclusions and caveats: Approximately 65% of donors had memory CD4+ clonotypes crossrecognizing SARS-CoV-2 and common cold coronavirus spike. Crossreactivity was assessed only for spike protein, not other viral proteins.

The protocol was immunoSEQ multiplex PCR, while the TCRdb copy is restricted to in-frame clones and leaves out a portion. Altogether 38,000 or so clones are present, roughly 80% being singletons, with the ten largest covering about a fifth. Cryopreserved PBMCs were CD4-enriched, then split into naive and memory cells. For approximately 10 days, roughly 10^5 sorted CD4+ cells grew with T cell-depleted PBMCs and CEF. This TCR came from an adult with COVID-19. The specimen sequenced was memory CD4+ T cells from PBMCs, cultured in vitro. J is TRBJ2-7 and V is TRBV2; D might be TRBD2 (5 bases). The CDR3 is CASTDEVTSFEQYF. The DNA of the CDR3 is TGTGCCAGCACCGACGAGGTAACTAGTTTCGAGCAGTACTTC. Full variable domain (rest looked up from reference TRBV2 and TRBJ2-7): EPEVTQTPSHQVTQMGQEVILRCVPISNHLYFYWYRQILGQKVEFLVSFYNNEISEKSEIFDDQFSVERPDGSNFTLKIRSTKLEDSAMYFCASTDEVTSFEQYFGPGTRLTVT.